This entry is about one TCR beta chain. The antigen is undetermined. This specimen belongs to a study of shared clonotypes between healthy human individuals. Across the whole study: Donors consisted of a couple of women and a few men between 18 and 49. Overall study results and limits: Depth was large, yet rarefaction showed that sorted-subset sequencing was incomplete.

The V end was cut by 8 bases, the J end by 1 base, with 10 bases between. The CDR3 runs 13 residues. Germline CDR1 and CDR2: LNHDA and SQIVND (reference sequence). Clones were sequenced by immunoSEQ multiplex PCR, and TCRdb holds only the in-frame ones, with some missing. The table records approximately 2.3 million clones, over 90% of them present only once. Sequences were obtained from naive CD4+ T cells from PBMCs. Specified subset: CD45RA+ positively selected. The chain joins TRBV19 to TRBJ2-3; a possible D gene is TRBD2 (6 bases). The receptor comes from a man between 18 and 29 years old in good health. Some clones in this sample may be carry-over from other donors' samples. The CDR3 reads CASRGRRTDTQYF. The CDR3 DNA follows: TGTGCCAGTCGAGGGAGGCGCACAGATACGCAGTATTTT.